Listed below are T cell receptor beta chains from one sample, sequenced in a study of regulatory T cells in long-lasting Graves disease. MiXCR, applied by TCRdb to the multiplex PCR reads, yields one record per CDR3 protein. The sample has some 460,000 distinct CDR3 sequences; roughly 17% are singletons. The same data also went into a second study, on T cells in Graves' hyperthyroidism and ophthalmopathy.

Sequencing was performed on peripheral blood mononuclear cells (PBMCs), taken at new diagnosis, from a patient treated with antithyroid drugs. These TCRs come from a man aged 40-55 years with Graves disease. CDR3s include the opening cysteine and the closing phenylalanine or tryptophan. The D gene is left open where the match is weak.

TRBJ1-2 | TRBV6-6 | - | CASSYSIGGRSDGYTF
TRBJ2-1 | TRBV6-1 | TRBD2 | CASTPGTSGSPLAYNEQFF
TRBJ2-1 | TRBV3-1 | TRBD2 | CASSQGGLAGSSYNEQFF
TRBJ2-6 | TRBV27 | TRBD1 | CASSPRTGVGANVLTF
TRBJ1-1 | TRBV3-1 | - | CASSPTGWTEAFF
TRBJ2-1 | TRBV29-1 | TRBD2 | CSVDVGTSGYNEQFF
TRBJ2-1 | TRBV28 | - | CASSLIIGDNPIF
TRBJ2-1 | TRBV3-1 | TRBD2 | CASSHAGGANEQFF
TRBJ2-1 | TRBV20-1 | TRBD2 | CSARDTDGRRYNEQFF
TRBJ2-3 | TRBV6-1 | - | CASSEAHGFTDTQYF
TRBJ1-3 | TRBV12-3/TRBV12-4 | - | CASSTNSGNTIYF
TRBJ2-1 | TRBV12-3/TRBV12-4 | TRBD2 | CASSLSSGVTYNEQFF
TRBJ2-1 | TRBV3-1 | - | CASSQERGIHNNEQFF
TRBJ2-3 | TRBV7-6 | - | CASSSRGGDTQYF
TRBJ2-7 | TRBV20-1 | TRBD2 | CSATGTSDEQYF
TRBJ2-1 | TRBV28 | TRBD2 | CASSLEAEGLAGRNEQFF
TRBJ1-5 | TRBV18 | - | CASSPTEVNQPQHF
TRBJ2-3 | TRBV12-3/TRBV12-4 | - | CASSPFMGRVSTDTQYF
TRBJ2-1 | TRBV6-1 | - | CASSGTTRSRNEQFF
TRBJ2-6 | TRBV27 | - | CASSFPLGSGANVLTF
TRBJ2-3 | TRBV6-2/TRBV6-3 | TRBD2 | CASSTIAGGRGTDTQYF
TRBJ1-1 | TRBV6-2/TRBV6-3 | - | CAISPFEGTEAFF
TRBJ2-4 | TRBV2 | - | CASSDQREGGKNIQYF
TRBJ1-5 | TRBV2 | TRBD1 | CARGTGGSRNQPQHF
TRBJ2-5 | TRBV7-9 | - | CASSLGTGTLRFLETQYF
TRBJ1-2 | TRBV7-2 | TRBD1 | CASSHLGRDRVNGYTF
TRBJ2-7 | TRBV4-2 | - | CASSLRGASYEQYF
TRBJ2-3 | TRBV3-1 | TRBD1 | CASRQGLSPDTQYF
TRBJ2-7 | TRBV4-1 | TRBD1 | CASSPGDRGYEQYF
TRBJ2-3 | TRBV6-1 | - | CASSANTDTQYF
TRBJ2-7 | TRBV5-1 | TRBD1 | CASSAGQGGEQYF
TRBJ2-3 | TRBV2 | - | CASSEGATDTQYF
TRBJ2-2 | TRBV24-1 | - | CATSDPGRFELFF
TRBJ2-1 | TRBV12-3/TRBV12-4 | TRBD2 | CASTSFGSGRFVDEQFF
TRBJ2-5 | TRBV20-1 | - | CSAREGSGWETQYF
TRBJ2-3 | TRBV18 | TRBD2 | CASSPPIAGPKDTQCF
TRBJ2-2 | TRBV28 | - | CAIRRPRRDTGELFF
TRBJ1-1 | TRBV30 | - | CAWSLPSGSNTEAFF
TRBJ2-7 | TRBV20-1 | TRBD1 | CSAYGFRGRREQYF
TRBJ1-3 | TRBV30 | - | CAWCDSGNTIYF
TRBJ1-1 | TRBV5-1 | - | CASSLVVGGNTEAFF
TRBJ2-1 | TRBV11-2 | - | CASSSSRGPYNEQFF
TRBJ2-5 | TRBV9 | - | CASSSPGTQYF
TRBJ2-7 | TRBV30 | - | CAWKRTEGNYEQYF
TRBJ2-3 | TRBV10-2 | - | CASRSTDTQYF
TRBJ1-1 | TRBV11-2 | - | CASSFARVIPEAFF
TRBJ2-1 | TRBV6-4 | TRBD2 | CASSESTGLGGEQFF
TRBJ2-6 | TRBV7-8 | - | CASSLAPGAAGANVLTF
TRBJ2-1 | TRBV2 | TRBD2 | CASRDLAGVQNEQFF
TRBJ1-3 | TRBV3-1 | TRBD1 | CASSQESRPGQGGSGNTIYF
TRBJ2-5 | TRBV20-1 | - | CSAPLLRIQETQYF
TRBJ2-7 | TRBV28 | - | CASSLNPSYEQYF
TRBJ2-1 | TRBV20-1 | - | CSAAKGIEQFF